The 21 T cell receptor beta chains below were found in one sample sequenced in a study of blood T cell repertoires in COVID-19. Measured with immunoSEQ multiplex PCR; TCRdb has only the in-frame clones, and not every one. Of a few hundred thousand clones listed, roughly 88% were seen once; the top ten hold 2.2%. Sequenced sample: PBMCs or T cells enriched from blood (not recorded which). These receptors were taken from a man in his thirties or forties who had recovered from COVID-19.

This rearrangement joins TRBV7-2 to TRBJ1-2, with D perhaps matching TRBD1 (5 bases). The CDR3 totals 14 residues. Trimming shortened V by 4 bases and J by 1 base, and 10 bases separated the two germline ends. In germline, CDR1 is SGHTA, CDR2 FQGNSA. The CDR3 nucleotides are TGTGCCAGCAGCTCTACGACAGTTAACTATGGCTACACCTTC. It encodes CASSSTTVNYGYTF.

The CDR3 nucleotides read TGTGCCAGCAGCGTAGTTGGTAGCGGGGGCCCCGCAGATACGCAGTATTTT. Encoded protein: CASSVVGSGGPADTQYF. This rearrangement joins TRBV9 to TRBJ2-3; 9 nucleotides align to TRBD2. The CDR3 totals 17 residues. Losses at the gene ends were 0 bases for V and 4 bases for J; bases not matched to a gene: 9. The germline gives CDR1 SGDLS, CDR2 YYNGEE.

J is TRBJ2-3 and V is TRBV5-5; D remains unclear. The CDR3 totals 11 residues. V gave up 3 bases and J gave up 5 bases, with 4 bases separating them. CDR1 and CDR2 (germline): SGHKS, YYEKEE (reference sequence). The CDR3 here is CASSSRDTQYF. The CDR3 nucleotides are TGTGCCAGCAGCTCCAGAGATACGCAGTATTTT. The whole variable domain, remainder taken from reference TRBV5-5 and TRBJ2-3, is DAGVTQSPTHLIKTRGQQVTLRCSPISGHKSVSWYQQVLGQGPQFIFQYYEKEERGRGNFPDRFSARQFPNYSSELNVNALLLGDSALYLCASSSRDTQYFGPGTRLTVL.

This chain uses TRBV29-1 with TRBJ2-7, with 9 bases lining up with TRBD1. The CDR3 runs to 13 residues. Trimming cost V 5 bases and J 2 bases; bases outside gene matches: 4. Germline V lookup: CDR1 SQVTM, CDR2 ANQGSEA. CDR3 bases: TGCAGCGTTCAGAGGGACAGGGCCTACGAGCAGTACTTC. It encodes CSVQRDRAYEQYF.

The chain is built from TRBV16 and TRBJ1-2; 7 bases fit TRBD1. V was pared by 3 bases and J by 0 bases, with 1 base of the junction left unmatched. There are 14 residues in the CDR3. CDR1 and CDR2 from the germline V gene are KGHSY and FQNENV. CDR3 DNA sequence: TGTGCCAGCAGCCAGGGACAGACTAACTATGGCTACACCTTC. This codes for CASSQGQTNYGYTF.

This clone was found a few times. The chain carries TRBV7-2 and TRBJ1-2; possible D gene TRBD1, 5 bases. There are 12 residues in the CDR3. The germline V gene encodes CDR1 SGHTA and CDR2 FQGNSA. V lost 1 base to trimming and J lost 8 bases, with 8 bases between them. CDR3 sequence reads: CASSLGRGGYTF. The CDR3 DNA is TGTGCCAGCAGCTTAGGGCGGGGCGGCTACACCTTC.

This sequence joins TRBV19 and TRBJ1-2; the match to TRBD1 covers 9 bases. The CDR3 contains 15 residues. The ends lost 7 bases at V and 0 bases at J; junction bases unmatched: 6. The V gene's germline CDR1 is LNHDA and CDR2 SQIVND (reference sequence). The CDR3 bases are TGTGCCAGTACGAACAGGGGGCTTACTAACTATGGCTACACCTTC. Translation: CASTNRGLTNYGYTF.

This chain connects TRBV24-1 to TRBJ1-2; D gene ambiguous. The V and J ends lost 4 bases and 2 bases respectively, with 10 bases between them. The germline CDR1 and CDR2 sequences are KGHDR and SFDVKD. This CDR3 is 14 amino acids long. The CDR3 loop is CATSDPGRNYGYTF. CDR3 coding DNA: TGTGCCACCAGTGACCCCGGGAGGAACTATGGCTACACCTTC.

The chain recombines TRBV30 with TRBJ1-1; D gene unclear. This CDR3 is 15 amino acids long. CDR1 GTSNPN and CDR2 SVGIG come from the germline V gene (reference sequence). V dropped 0 bases and J dropped 7 bases, with 18 bases sitting between them. The CDR3 here is CAWSVPKRPRNEAFF. CDR3 DNA sequence: TGTGCCTGGAGTGTCCCTAAAAGGCCGCGGAATGAAGCTTTCTTT.

This clone was counted once. V usage is TRBV19 and J usage is TRBJ1-4, with no clear D. This CDR3 comprises 13 residues. Per germline, CDR1 LNHDA and CDR2 SQIVND (reference sequence). V gave up 8 bases and J gave up 3 bases, with 10 bases separating them. The DNA of the CDR3 is TGTGCCAGTTCGGGGTCCTCTAATGAAAAACTGTTTTTT. It yields the protein CASSGSSNEKLFF.

The rearrangement uses TRBV27 and TRBJ2-1; the match to TRBD1 covers 7 bases. Trimming took 3 bases from V and 5 from J; bases not matched to a gene: 10. The germline V gene encodes CDR1 MNHEY and CDR2 SMNVEV (reference sequence). The CDR3 sequence is 16 residues long. The CDR3: CASSFLYRGRNNEQFF. The CDR3 coding sequence is TGTGCCAGCAGTTTCCTCTACAGGGGCCGGAACAATGAGCAGTTCTTC.

The chain couples TRBV30 to TRBJ1-5, with 12 positions matching TRBD1. Trimming removed 6 bases from V and 1 base from J; junction bases left unmatched: 13. Germline V gene lookup returns CDR1 GTSNPN and CDR2 SVGIG (reference sequence). The CDR3 sequence is 18 residues long. In nucleotides, the CDR3 is TGTGCCTGTACTACCGGGACAGGGGGCGTTTGGAGCAATCAGCCCCAGCATTTT. The encoded protein is CACTTGTGGVWSNQPQHF.

This clone has only one observation. The chain joins TRBV5-1 to TRBJ2-5, with D unclear. The CDR3 is 14 amino acids. Germline V gives CDR1 SGHRS, CDR2 YFSETQ. The V end lost 2 bases, the J end lost 1 base, and 9 bases lay between the germline ends. CDR3 bases: TGCGCCAGCAGCTTCGGAACTATCCAAGAGACCCAGTACTTC. Translated: CASSFGTIQETQYF.

The sample holds a few counts of this clone. The V and J genes are TRBV7-9 and TRBJ2-3; TRBD1 is a possible D gene (6 bases). The CDR3 sequence is 13 residues long. V was cut by 8 bases and J by 5 bases, with 14 bases left in between. Germline lookup yields CDR1 SEHNR and CDR2 FQNEAQ (reference sequence). CDR3 DNA: TGTGCCAGCGGTTCAGCAGGGGAAGATACGCAGTATTTT. Protein sequence: CASGSAGEDTQYF.

The chain recombines TRBV19 with TRBJ2-7, with a possible D match to TRBD1 (6 bases). The CDR3 totals 15 residues. In germline, CDR1 is LNHDA, CDR2 SQIVND (reference sequence). Trimming removed 5 bases from V and 4 bases from J, with 18 bases in between. The CDR3 sequence: CASSPRREQGYEQYF. As DNA, the CDR3 is TGTGCCAGTAGTCCACGCCGCGAACAGGGATACGAGCAGTACTTC.

This clone appeared a single time. The V gene is TRBV7-6, the J gene TRBJ1-3, with 9 bases that match TRBD1. The V and J ends lost 1 base and 7 bases, in that order; junction bases with no gene match: 5. This CDR3 has 15 amino acids. Germline-derived CDR1 and CDR2 are SGHVS and FNYEAQ. CDR3 sequence: CASSLDDRGVNTIYF. The CDR3 nucleotides read TGTGCCAGCAGCTTAGACGACAGGGGGGTGAACACCATATATTTT. The full variable domain, rest sourced from reference TRBV7-6 and TRBJ1-3, is GAGVSQSPRYKVTKRGQDVALRCDPISGHVSLYWYRQALGQGPEFLTYFNYEAQQDKSGLPNDRFSAERPEGSISTLTIQRTEQRDSAMYRCASSLDDRGVNTIYFGEGSWLTVV.

Notes on this clone: Other DNA sequences in the sample encode the same CDR3. V and J are TRBV7-9 and TRBJ1-2; no clear D. The germline V and J ends were trimmed by 2 bases and 7 bases, with 8 bases remaining between them. The CDR3 runs to 12 residues. Germline-derived CDR1 and CDR2 are SEHNR and FQNEAQ (reference sequence). The CDR3 reads CASSLRSRGYTF. Written as DNA, the CDR3 is TGTGCCAGCAGCTTACGGAGCCGTGGCTACACCTTC.

This clone was picked up many times. The rearrangement joins TRBV19 to TRBJ1-3, with 7 nucleotides matching TRBD1. CDR1 and CDR2 from the germline V gene are LNHDA and SQIVND (reference sequence). Germline trimming cut 5 bases from V and 0 bases from J; bases unmatched to any gene: 4. This CDR3 comprises 15 residues. Here the CDR3 reads CASSWDSSSGNTIYF. The CDR3 coding sequence is TGTGCCAGTAGTTGGGACAGTTCCTCTGGAAACACCATATATTTT.

About this clone itself: A read error may account for a junction end that differs from germline. This chain uses TRBV6-6 with TRBJ2-2, with TRBD2 as a possible D gene (7 bases). CDR1 is MNHNY and CDR2 is SVGAGI in the germline V gene (reference sequence). The CDR3 consists of 20 residues. This chain's CDR3 is CASSTEGAGAPGGNIGELFF. The CDR3, as DNA: TGTGCCAGCAGCACCGAAGGGGCGGGGGCCCCTGGAGGAAACATCGGGGAGCTGTTTTTT.

The V call is TRBV21-1, the J call TRBJ2-7; TRBD1, the D gene given by the table, was not confirmed from the DNA. TRBV21-1 represents a pseudogene. CDR3 length equals 12 residues. Here the CDR3 reads CASSEGGPEQYF. CDR3 DNA sequence: TGTGCCAGCAGTGAAGGGGGCCCCGAGCAGTACTTC.

This rearrangement joins TRBV27 to TRBJ1-2; the match to TRBD1 covers 7 bases. CDR1 and CDR2 from the germline V gene are MNHEY and SMNVEV (reference sequence). V trimming: 5 bases; J trimming: 7 bases; junction bases outside the gene matches: 7. The length of the CDR3 is 13 residues. The CDR3 sequence: CASSLDRATGYTF. The CDR3 bases are TGTGCCAGCAGTCTTGACAGGGCGACTGGCTACACCTTC.